The sample holds many counts of the clone carrying this TCR beta chain. Its specificity is unknown. The data were obtained in a study of Graves' ophthalmopathy and Graves' hyperthyroidism. As for the study in general: The collection of peripheral blood took place at initial diagnosis, before any treatment.

CDR3 length equals 13 residues. V was cut by 7 bases and J by 2 bases, with 9 bases left in between. Germline V gene data show CDR1 as MNHNS and CDR2 as SASEGT. Researchers took RNA transcripts and amplified TCR beta CDR3 regions from them. HTBI primers were used in a first-round RT-PCR, which preceded a second-round multiplex PCR. TCRdb re-called the multiplex PCR reads through MiXCR, storing one row per CDR3 protein. The table lists hundreds of thousands of distinct CDR3 sequences, 22% of them singletons. Points from the study as a whole: Clonotypes were expanded in thyroid at above 0.001 frequency, and most also appeared in blood.

Recruitment covered hyperthyroidism patients aged 18 to 65 whose new diagnosis was of under 2 months' duration. From fresh peripheral blood, 8 to 10 ml in volume, the PBMCs were obtained. The sequence came from a woman aged 18-29 years with stable Graves' hyperthyroidism. Some clones in this sample may be carry-over from other donors' samples. The chain uses TRBV6-1 and TRBJ1-5; D remains ambiguous. The sequencing sample was made of peripheral blood. The CDR3 DNA is TGTGCCAGCAAGAGCGGCGGCAATCAGCCCCAGCATTTT. Translated, it gives CASKSGGNQPQHF.